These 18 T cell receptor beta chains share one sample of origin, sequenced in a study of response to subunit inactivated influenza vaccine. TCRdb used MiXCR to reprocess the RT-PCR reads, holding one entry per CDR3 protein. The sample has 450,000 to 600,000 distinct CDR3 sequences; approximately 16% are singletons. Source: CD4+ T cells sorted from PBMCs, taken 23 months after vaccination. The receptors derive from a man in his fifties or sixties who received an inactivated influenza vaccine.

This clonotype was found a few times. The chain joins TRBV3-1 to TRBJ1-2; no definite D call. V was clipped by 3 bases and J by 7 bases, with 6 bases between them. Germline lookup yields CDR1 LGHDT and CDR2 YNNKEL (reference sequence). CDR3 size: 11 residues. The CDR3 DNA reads TGTGCCAGCAGCCATACCGGTGGCTACACCTTC. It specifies CASSHTGGYTF.

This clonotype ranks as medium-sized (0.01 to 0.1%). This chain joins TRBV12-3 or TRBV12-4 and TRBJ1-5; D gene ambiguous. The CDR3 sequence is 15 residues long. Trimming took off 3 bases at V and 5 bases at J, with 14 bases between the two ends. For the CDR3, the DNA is TGTGCCAGCAGTTTGAGAGGGATCGGGTATCAGCCCCAGCATTTT. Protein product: CASSLRGIGYQPQHF.

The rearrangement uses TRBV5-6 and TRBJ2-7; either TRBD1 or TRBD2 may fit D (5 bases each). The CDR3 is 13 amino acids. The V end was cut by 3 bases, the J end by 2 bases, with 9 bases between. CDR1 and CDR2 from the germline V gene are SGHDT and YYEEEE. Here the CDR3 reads CASSSMGAYEQYF. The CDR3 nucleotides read TGTGCCAGCAGCTCAATGGGGGCCTACGAGCAGTACTTC.

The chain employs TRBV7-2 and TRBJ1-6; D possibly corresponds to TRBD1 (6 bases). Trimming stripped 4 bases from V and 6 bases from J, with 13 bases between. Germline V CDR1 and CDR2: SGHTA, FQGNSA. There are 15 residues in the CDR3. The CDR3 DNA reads TGTGCCAGCAGCTCACAGGGACTGGGTAATTCACCCCTCCACTTT. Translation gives CASSSQGLGNSPLHF.

CDR3 region: CASSLALGTGLELFF. The CDR3 DNA is TGCGCCAGCAGCTTGGCCTTGGGGACAGGGCTGGAGCTGTTTTTT. V is TRBV5-1 and J is TRBJ2-2; 9 bases are a match to TRBD1. Germline trimming cut 0 bases from V and 10 bases from J; bases unmatched to any gene: 7. The CDR3 has 15 amino acids. The germline CDR1 and CDR2 sequences are SGHRS and YFSETQ.

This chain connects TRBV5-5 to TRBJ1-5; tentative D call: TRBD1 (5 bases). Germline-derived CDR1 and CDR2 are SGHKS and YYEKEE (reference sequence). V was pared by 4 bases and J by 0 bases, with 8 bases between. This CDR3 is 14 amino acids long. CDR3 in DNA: TGTGCCAGCAGCGCAGGGTATAGCAATCAGCCCCAGCATTTT. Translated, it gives CASSAGYSNQPQHF.

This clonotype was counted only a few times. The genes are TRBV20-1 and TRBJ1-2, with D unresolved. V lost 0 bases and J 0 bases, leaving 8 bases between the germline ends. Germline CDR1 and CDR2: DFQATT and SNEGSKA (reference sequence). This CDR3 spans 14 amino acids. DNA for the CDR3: TGCAGTGCTAGAGAATGGACTGCTAACTATGGCTACACCTTC. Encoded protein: CSAREWTANYGYTF.

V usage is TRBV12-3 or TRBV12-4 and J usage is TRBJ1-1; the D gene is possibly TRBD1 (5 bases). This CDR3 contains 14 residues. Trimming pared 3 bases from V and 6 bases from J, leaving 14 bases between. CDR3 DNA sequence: TGTGCCAGCAGTTTGACGGGACCGCTTTCTGAAGCTTTCTTT. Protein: CASSLTGPLSEAFF.

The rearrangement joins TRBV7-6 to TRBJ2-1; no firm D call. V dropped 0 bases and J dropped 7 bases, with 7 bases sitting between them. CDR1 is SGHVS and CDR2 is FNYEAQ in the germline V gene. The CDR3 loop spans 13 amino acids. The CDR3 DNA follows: TGTGCCAGCAGCTTAGCGCCGGCGAATGAGCAGTTCTTC. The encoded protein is CASSLAPANEQFF.

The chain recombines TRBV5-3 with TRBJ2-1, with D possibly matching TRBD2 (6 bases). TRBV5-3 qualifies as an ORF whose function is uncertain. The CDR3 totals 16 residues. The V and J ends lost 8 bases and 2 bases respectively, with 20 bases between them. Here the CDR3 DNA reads TGTGCCAGGAGCCCTGGGCGGGGTGCTACCTACAATGAGCAGTTCTTC. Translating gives CARSPGRGATYNEQFF.

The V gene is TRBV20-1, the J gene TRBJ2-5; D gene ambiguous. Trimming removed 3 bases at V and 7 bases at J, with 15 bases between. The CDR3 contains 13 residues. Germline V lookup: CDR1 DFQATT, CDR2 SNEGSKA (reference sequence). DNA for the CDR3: TGCAGTGCTAGTCCCCTAGTAGGAGCGACCCAGTACTTC. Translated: CSASPLVGATQYF.

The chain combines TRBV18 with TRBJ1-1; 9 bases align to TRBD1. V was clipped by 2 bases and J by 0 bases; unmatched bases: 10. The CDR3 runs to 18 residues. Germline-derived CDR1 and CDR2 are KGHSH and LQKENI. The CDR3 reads CASSPTAGTGLMNTEAFF. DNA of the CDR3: TGTGCCAGCTCACCAACCGCCGGGACAGGGTTAATGAACACTGAAGCTTTCTTT.

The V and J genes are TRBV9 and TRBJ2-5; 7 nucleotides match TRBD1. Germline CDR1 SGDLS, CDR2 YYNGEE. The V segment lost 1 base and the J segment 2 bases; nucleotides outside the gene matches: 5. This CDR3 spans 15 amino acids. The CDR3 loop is CASSVRPTGQETQYF. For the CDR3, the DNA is TGTGCCAGCAGCGTACGGCCGACAGGGCAAGAGACCCAGTACTTC.

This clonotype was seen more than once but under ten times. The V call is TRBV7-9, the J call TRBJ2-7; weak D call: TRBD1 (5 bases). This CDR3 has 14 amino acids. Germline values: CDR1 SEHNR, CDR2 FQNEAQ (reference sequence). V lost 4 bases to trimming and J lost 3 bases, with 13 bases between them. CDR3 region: CASSSLRQGYEQYF. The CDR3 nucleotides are TGTGCCAGCAGCTCTCTCCGCCAGGGCTACGAGCAGTACTTC.

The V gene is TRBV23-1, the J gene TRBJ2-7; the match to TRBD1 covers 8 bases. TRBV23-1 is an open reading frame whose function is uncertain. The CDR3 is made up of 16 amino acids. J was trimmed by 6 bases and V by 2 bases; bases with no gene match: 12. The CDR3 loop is CASSQIRGTGGLEQYF. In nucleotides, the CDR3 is TGCGCCAGCAGTCAAATTCGGGGGACAGGCGGTCTCGAGCAGTACTTC.

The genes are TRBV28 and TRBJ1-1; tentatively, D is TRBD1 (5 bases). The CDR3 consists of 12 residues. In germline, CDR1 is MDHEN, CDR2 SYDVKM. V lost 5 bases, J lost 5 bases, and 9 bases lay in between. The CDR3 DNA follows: TGTGCCAGCAGTCCCTGGGGGACTGAAGCTTTCTTT. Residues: CASSPWGTEAFF.

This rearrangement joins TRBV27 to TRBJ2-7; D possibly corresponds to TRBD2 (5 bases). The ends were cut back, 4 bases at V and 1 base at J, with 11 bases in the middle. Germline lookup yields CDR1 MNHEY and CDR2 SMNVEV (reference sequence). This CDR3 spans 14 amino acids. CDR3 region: CASSSAGLSYEQYF. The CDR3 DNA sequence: TGTGCCAGCAGTTCCGCGGGTTTATCCTACGAGCAGTACTTC.

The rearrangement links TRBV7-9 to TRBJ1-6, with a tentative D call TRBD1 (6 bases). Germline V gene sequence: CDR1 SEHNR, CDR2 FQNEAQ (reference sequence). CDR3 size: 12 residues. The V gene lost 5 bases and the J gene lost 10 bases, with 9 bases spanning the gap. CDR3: CASSQGQSPLHF. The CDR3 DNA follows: TGTGCCAGCAGCCAAGGACAGTCACCCCTCCACTTT.